The rows below give T cell receptor beta chains drawn from one sample of a study of T cells in Graves' hyperthyroidism and ophthalmopathy. MiXCR, run by TCRdb on the multiplex PCR reads, gives a single entry per CDR3 protein. The sample holds about 200,000 distinct CDR3 sequences, roughly a sixth seen once. Sequenced sample: blood. The source is a woman in her 50s with Graves' hyperthyroidism. Both conserved end residues are trimmed from each CDR3. Each record gives: D gene, V gene, J gene, CDR3 protein. A D gene is named only where the DNA matches it firmly.

d_gene: TRBD1
v_gene: TRBV29-1
j_gene: TRBJ1-5
CDR3aa: SAKGQANQPQH

d_gene: NA
v_gene: TRBV5-1
j_gene: TRBJ2-7
CDR3aa: ASSLGATISYYEQY

d_gene: NA
v_gene: TRBV28
j_gene: TRBJ1-2
CDR3aa: ASSSPGLYGGYT

d_gene: NA
v_gene: TRBV7-9
j_gene: TRBJ1-2
CDR3aa: ASSPAGYGYT

d_gene: NA
v_gene: TRBV6-7
j_gene: TRBJ2-7
CDR3aa: ASSFMGRGIYEQY

d_gene: TRBD1
v_gene: TRBV2
j_gene: TRBJ2-1
CDR3aa: ASSESGTGLYNEQF

d_gene: TRBD1
v_gene: TRBV19
j_gene: TRBJ2-5
CDR3aa: ASSVASGGAWH

d_gene: TRBD1
v_gene: TRBV5-1
j_gene: TRBJ1-1
CDR3aa: ASVLGQGNTEAF

d_gene: TRBD1
v_gene: TRBV2
j_gene: TRBJ1-1
CDR3aa: ASSHPLDRADTEAF

d_gene: TRBD2
v_gene: TRBV25-1
j_gene: TRBJ2-3
CDR3aa: ASSGEGGRASTDTQY

d_gene: NA
v_gene: TRBV7-3
j_gene: TRBJ2-7
CDR3aa: ASSSRDDYEQY

d_gene: NA
v_gene: TRBV7-9
j_gene: TRBJ1-4
CDR3aa: ASSLAGTANEKLF

d_gene: TRBD1
v_gene: TRBV2
j_gene: TRBJ2-5
CDR3aa: ASSTTGEEY

d_gene: TRBD2
v_gene: TRBV15
j_gene: TRBJ2-3
CDR3aa: ATSREREPPTDTQY

d_gene: TRBD2
v_gene: TRBV12-3/TRBV12-4
j_gene: TRBJ2-3
CDR3aa: ASSLGLAGTDTQY

d_gene: NA
v_gene: TRBV27
j_gene: TRBJ2-6
CDR3aa: ASSSLQSTGRGSGANVLT

d_gene: NA
v_gene: TRBV24-1
j_gene: TRBJ2-5
CDR3aa: ATSDHGPSQETQY

d_gene: TRBD1
v_gene: TRBV9
j_gene: TRBJ1-5
CDR3aa: ASSVGQGEDSNQPQH

d_gene: NA
v_gene: TRBV6-1
j_gene: TRBJ1-2
CDR3aa: ASRPDSNYGYT

d_gene: NA
v_gene: TRBV19
j_gene: TRBJ2-1
CDR3aa: ASSIGPFDWSEQF

d_gene: TRBD2
v_gene: TRBV20-1
j_gene: TRBJ2-3
CDR3aa: SARTLGLARTDTQY

d_gene: TRBD2
v_gene: TRBV3-1
j_gene: TRBJ2-2
CDR3aa: ASSPRELAGAGELF

d_gene: TRBD1
v_gene: TRBV28
j_gene: TRBJ1-2
CDR3aa: ASSFGTGTLYGYT

d_gene: NA
v_gene: TRBV5-1
j_gene: TRBJ1-4
CDR3aa: ASSSGNPTDELF

d_gene: NA
v_gene: TRBV3-1
j_gene: TRBJ2-2
CDR3aa: ASSPTVSSGELF

d_gene: NA
v_gene: TRBV29-1
j_gene: TRBJ2-7
CDR3aa: SVDDRKGDEQY

d_gene: TRBD1
v_gene: TRBV5-1
j_gene: TRBJ2-3
CDR3aa: ASTRVGTGTDTQY

d_gene: TRBD1
v_gene: TRBV5-8
j_gene: TRBJ2-4
CDR3aa: ASSRDRANIQY

d_gene: TRBD1
v_gene: TRBV4-1
j_gene: TRBJ1-3
CDR3aa: ASSHRGQALASGNTIY

d_gene: NA
v_gene: TRBV18
j_gene: TRBJ1-4
CDR3aa: ASSPRNSGNEKLF

d_gene: NA
v_gene: TRBV28
j_gene: TRBJ2-4
CDR3aa: ASSFYTTVAKNIQY

d_gene: TRBD1
v_gene: TRBV2
j_gene: TRBJ1-6
CDR3aa: ASRGGGRSPLH

d_gene: NA
v_gene: TRBV2
j_gene: TRBJ1-1
CDR3aa: ASSEARMGWEATEAF

d_gene: TRBD1
v_gene: TRBV12-3/TRBV12-4
j_gene: TRBJ1-1
CDR3aa: ASSFYQGAGTEAF

d_gene: TRBD2
v_gene: TRBV28
j_gene: TRBJ2-7
CDR3aa: ASSPGLAGERVYEQY

d_gene: NA
v_gene: TRBV20-1
j_gene: TRBJ1-5
CDR3aa: SARDPDRIYQPQH

d_gene: TRBD2
v_gene: TRBV5-1
j_gene: TRBJ2-1
CDR3aa: ASSLGGSGSHNEQF

d_gene: TRBD2
v_gene: TRBV27
j_gene: TRBJ2-3
CDR3aa: ASSPLTSGGTDTQY